Below, 17 T cell receptor beta chains from the same sample are listed, as sequenced in a study of beta chain features in type 1 diabetes (dated by TCRdb to between 2017 and 2018). To prepare the library, the immunoSEQ multiplex PCR assay was applied. The entire isolated RNA was reverse transcribed using the High Capacity cDNA Reverse Transcription Kit, and thus expressed TCRB transcripts were sequenced. Held by TCRdb, this immuneACCESS table contains in-frame sequences only and omits some clones. Under half of the omission traces to an unresolved V gene where checked; the cause of the rest is unknown. The sample table records about 620,000 clones; 15% to 17% of these occur just once. Approximately 0.093% of the sample belongs to the ten largest clones. The sequenced sample consisted of naive CD4+ T cells from blood. The cell subset or site label on this specimen signifies: true naive CD4+ T cells. The receptors derive from a man aged 18 to 30 in good health.

This clone was observed a few times. This chain joins TRBV7-2 and TRBJ2-1; 12 positions agree with TRBD2. The V segment lost 4 bases and the J segment 14 bases; nucleotides outside the gene matches: 15. Per germline, CDR1 SGHTA and CDR2 FQGNSA. The CDR3 is 16 amino acids. CDR3 in DNA: TGTGCCAGCAGCTCCACAGGGACTAGCGGGCTAAGGTTGGAGTTCTTC. Its translation: CASSSTGTSGLRLEFF.

In its sample, this clone was seen a few times. The chain recombines TRBV7-9 with TRBJ1-1; TRBD1 matches at 7 bases. With V trimmed by 1 base and J by 7 bases, 3 bases remained unmatched. The CDR3 consists of 13 residues. Per the germline V gene, CDR1 is SEHNR and CDR2 is FQNEAQ (reference sequence). The DNA of the CDR3 is TGTGCCAGCAGCTTAGTTCGGGACAGTGAAGCTTTCTTT. Its protein product is CASSLVRDSEAFF.

V is TRBV4-1 and J is TRBJ1-1, with D possibly matching TRBD1 (6 bases). Germline V CDR1 and CDR2: MGHRA, YSYEKL. V was pared by 2 bases and J by 1 base, with 11 bases between. The CDR3 runs to 15 residues. The CDR3 is CASSQTGIANTEAFF. DNA for the CDR3: TGCGCCAGCAGCCAAACAGGGATTGCGAACACTGAAGCTTTCTTT.

This clone was observed a handful of times. The sample has other DNA sequences that encode this CDR3 too. The rearrangement links TRBV9 to TRBJ1-1, with no clear D. The V gene's germline CDR1 is SGDLS and CDR2 YYNGEE. The CDR3 sequence is 13 residues long. Deletions cut 0 bases from V and 2 bases from J, with 5 bases between. The CDR3 DNA sequence: TGTGCCAGCAGCGTAGACGGAAACACTGAAGCTTTCTTT. Encoded protein: CASSVDGNTEAFF.

J is TRBJ2-2 and V is TRBV29-1; 8 positions agree with TRBD1. The CDR3 spans 12 residues. Trimming took 7 bases from V and 4 from J; bases not matched to a gene: 2. Germline assignment: CDR1 SQVTM and CDR2 ANQGSEA. CDR3 nucleotide sequence: TGCAGCGCCGGACAGGGCACCGGGGAGCTGTTTTTT. Encoded protein: CSAGQGTGELFF.

The V gene is TRBV6-5, the J gene TRBJ2-2; TRBD1 might be the D (6 bases). V lost 6 bases and J lost 4, with 9 bases in between. Looked up from germline, CDR1 is MNHEY and CDR2 is SVGAGI. The CDR3 totals 13 residues. The CDR3 loop is CASRNRATGELFF. The CDR3 DNA reads TGTGCCAGCAGGAACAGGGCCACCGGGGAGCTGTTTTTT.

This sequence joins TRBV11-2 and TRBJ2-3; D perhaps matches TRBD2 (6 bases). Between the trimmed V and J ends, which lost 4 bases and 1 base, there was a span of 15 bases. Germline V gives CDR1 SGHAT, CDR2 FQNNGV. CDR3 length equals 16 residues. CDR3 in DNA: TGTGCCAGCAGCTCCCTCTCGGGGGTTCGCACAGATACGCAGTATTTT. Protein: CASSSLSGVRTDTQYF.

This clone was detected a few times. The chain couples TRBV7-2 to TRBJ2-1; TRBD2 might be the D (5 bases). The CDR3 covers 15 residues. The germline V and J ends were trimmed by 5 bases and 4 bases, with 15 bases remaining between them. Germline V gene sequence: CDR1 SGHTA, CDR2 FQGNSA. The DNA for the CDR3 is TGTGCCAGCAGCCCCCTTACTAGGGATTACAATGAGCAGTTCTTC. It yields the protein CASSPLTRDYNEQFF.

The chain has TRBV7-2 and TRBJ1-1; D remains ambiguous. V gave up 6 bases and J gave up 3 bases, with 23 bases separating them. Germline assignment: CDR1 SGHTA and CDR2 FQGNSA. This CDR3 has 17 amino acids. The CDR3 nucleotides are TGTGCCAGCAGTTCCCGTTACATCCGAACGAGGGACACTGAAGCTTTCTTT. Protein: CASSSRYIRTRDTEAFF.

V is TRBV18 and J is TRBJ2-7, with 8 nucleotides matching TRBD1. The CDR3 runs to 15 residues. Germline V CDR1 and CDR2: KGHSH, LQKENI. Unmatched junction bases numbered 8, after V lost 5 bases and J lost 2 bases. The CDR3 sequence is CASSTRQGLTYEQYF. The CDR3 region has the DNA TGTGCCAGCTCAACCCGACAGGGGCTAACCTACGAGCAGTACTTC.

The J gene is TRBJ1-4, the V gene TRBV9; D is undetermined. V lost 7 bases and J lost 7, with 11 bases in between. The CDR3 loop spans 12 amino acids. Germline CDR1 SGDLS, CDR2 YYNGEE. The CDR3 coding sequence is TGTGCCAGCGTAAGCAGAGTTGAAAAACTGTTTTTT. As protein: CASVSRVEKLFF.

The CDR3 DNA follows: TGTGCCAGCAGCTTAGGGGAGGTTTTTAGGGAGCAGTACTTC. Translation gives CASSLGEVFREQYF. The J gene is TRBJ2-7, the V gene TRBV7-2; possibly TRBD2 for D (6 bases). CDR3 length: 14 residues. The V end was cut by 1 base, the J end by 7 bases, with 14 bases between. The V gene's germline CDR1 is SGHTA and CDR2 FQGNSA. Supplemented by reference TRBV7-2 and TRBJ2-7, the full variable domain reads GAGVSQSPSNKVTEKGKDVELRCDPISGHTALYWYRQSLGQGLEFLIYFQGNSAPDKSGLPSDRFSAERTGGSVSTLTIQRTQQEDSAVYLCASSLGEVFREQYFGPGTRLTVT.

This clone has only a few counts. This rearrangement joins TRBV9 to TRBJ2-1, with D perhaps assigned TRBD1 or TRBD2 (6 bases each). There are 18 residues in the CDR3. Per germline, CDR1 SGDLS and CDR2 YYNGEE. V dropped 2 bases and J dropped 3 bases, with 21 bases sitting between them. The CDR3 loop reads CASSVRGEFRESYNEQFF. For the CDR3, the DNA is TGTGCCAGCAGCGTGAGGGGGGAGTTTCGAGAGAGCTACAATGAGCAGTTCTTC.

As to this clone: The same CDR3 can be traced to other DNA sequences in this sample. The rearrangement links TRBV18 to TRBJ2-5; no firm D call. Germline CDR1 is KGHSH and CDR2 is LQKENI. V was trimmed by 2 bases and J by 2 bases, leaving 6 bases between them. The CDR3 covers 13 residues. CDR3 sequence reads: CASSPSVQETQYF. CDR3 coding DNA: TGTGCCAGCTCACCATCCGTGCAAGAGACCCAGTACTTC. Full variable domain (missing parts from reference TRBV18 and TRBJ2-5): NAGVMQNPRHLVRRRGQEARLRCSPMKGHSHVYWYRQLPEEGLKFMVYLQKENIIDESGMPKERFSAEFPKEGPSILRIQQVVRGDSAAYFCASSPSVQETQYFGPGTRLLVL.

With respect to this clone: Other DNA sequences in the same sample also yield this CDR3. The chain is built from TRBV20-1 and TRBJ2-2, with D unclear. CDR1 and CDR2 from the germline V gene are DFQATT and SNEGSKA (reference sequence). The germline V and J ends were trimmed by 3 bases and 5 bases, with 4 bases remaining between them. This CDR3 has 11 amino acids. The CDR3 sequence is CSASGTGELFF. As DNA, the CDR3 is TGCAGTGCTAGCGGGACCGGGGAGCTGTTTTTT.

This chain joins TRBV6-5 and TRBJ2-2, with TRBD1 matching over 7 bases. Trimming removed 5 bases from V and 5 bases from J; junction bases left unmatched: 2. Germline lookup yields CDR1 MNHEY and CDR2 SVGAGI. The CDR3 runs to 13 residues. DNA of the CDR3: TGTGCCAGCAGTCGACAGGGAACCGGGGAGCTGTTTTTT. Translation gives CASSRQGTGELFF.

The chain joins TRBV11-2 to TRBJ1-2; TRBD1 aligns across 8 bases. Germline values: CDR1 SGHAT, CDR2 FQNNGV. This CDR3 region has 15 residues. V lost 3 bases to trimming and J lost 8 bases; unmatched junction nucleotides: 11. CDR3 bases: TGTGCCAGCAGCTTTATCCGAGCAGGGGGCGCCGGCTACACCTTC. Amino acids: CASSFIRAGGAGYTF.